This T cell receptor beta chain was recorded in a study of Graves' ophthalmopathy and Graves' hyperthyroidism. This clonotype was counted at least ten times. TCR beta CDR3 regions were amplified from RNA transcripts. The workflow started with a first-round RT-PCR run with HTBI primers and then moved on to a second-round multiplex PCR. MiXCR was run by TCRdb on the multiplex PCR reads, yielding one entry per CDR3 protein. The sample includes over a million distinct CDR3 sequences, about 36% seen only once; the top ten take approximately 10%. This clonotype originated in an adult man with Graves' hyperthyroidism. Sequenced input: peripheral blood or thyroid tissue (not recorded which).

CDR3 in DNA: TGTGCCAGCAGCCCGGACTATTCGAAAACTGAAGCTTTCTTT. This sequence encodes CASSPDYSKTEAFF. The J gene is TRBJ1-1, the V gene TRBV7-9, with D hard to call. Germline CDR1 SEHNR, CDR2 FQNEAQ (reference sequence). The ends were cut back, 5 bases at V and 5 bases at J, with 15 bases in the middle. The CDR3 spans 14 residues. Complete variable domain (other parts from reference TRBV7-9 and TRBJ1-1): DTGVSQNPRHKITKRGQNVTFRCDPISEHNRLYWYRQTLGQGPEFLTYFQNEAQLEKSRLLSDRFSAERPKGSFSTLEIQRTEQGDSAMYLCASSPDYSKTEAFFGQGTRLTVV.